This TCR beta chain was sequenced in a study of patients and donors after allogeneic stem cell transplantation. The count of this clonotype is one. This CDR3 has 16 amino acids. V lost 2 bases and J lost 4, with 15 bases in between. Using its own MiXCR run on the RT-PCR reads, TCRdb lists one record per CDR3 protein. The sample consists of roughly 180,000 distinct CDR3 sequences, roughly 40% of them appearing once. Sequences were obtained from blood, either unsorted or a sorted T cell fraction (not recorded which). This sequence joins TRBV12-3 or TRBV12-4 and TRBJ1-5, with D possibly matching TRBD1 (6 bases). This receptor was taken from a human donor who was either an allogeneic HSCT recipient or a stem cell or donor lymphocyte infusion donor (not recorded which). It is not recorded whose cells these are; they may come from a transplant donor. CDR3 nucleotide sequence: TGTGCCAGCAGTTTATCCCCCCGGGGGCGGAATCAGCCCCAGCATTTT. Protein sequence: CASSLSPRGRNQPQHF.